Listed below are T cell receptor beta chains from one sample, sequenced in a study of identifying expanded T cells in peripheral blood. TCRdb's copy holds only in-frame clones and misses some; the assay was immunoSEQ multiplex PCR. The repertoire holds 100,000 to 110,000 clones, with approximately 88% as singletons. Sequences were obtained from blood. The source of these receptors is a person aged 18 to 75 in good health. The CDR3 runs from the conserved cysteine through the conserved F or W. Fields, in order: V gene, D gene, J gene, CDR3 DNA, CDR3 protein. A D gene is named only where the DNA matches it firmly.

v_call: TRBV19; d_call: TRBD1; j_call: TRBJ1-1; cdr3_nt: TGTGCCAGTAGTATCGAAGGGACAGCGTATAATGAAGCTTTCTTT; cdr3_aa: CASSIEGTAYNEAFF
v_call: TRBV19; d_call: TRBD1; j_call: TRBJ1-1; cdr3_nt: TGTGCCAGTAGGGAACAGGGGGCGACTGAAGCTTTCTTT; cdr3_aa: CASREQGATEAFF
v_call: TRBV6-1; d_call: NA; j_call: TRBJ1-5; cdr3_nt: TGTGCCAGCAGTGTGGAGGTCAATCGACCCCAGCATTTT; cdr3_aa: CASSVEVNRPQHF
v_call: TRBV10-3; d_call: TRBD1; j_call: TRBJ2-2; cdr3_nt: TGTGCCATCACCCCCCAAGGGGGCAGCAGTACCGGGGAGCTGTTTTTT; cdr3_aa: CAITPQGGSSTGELFF
v_call: TRBV9; d_call: TRBD1; j_call: TRBJ1-2; cdr3_nt: TGTGCCAGCAGCCAGACAGGCGCAGGGGGTTATGGCTACACCTTC; cdr3_aa: CASSQTGAGGYGYTF
v_call: TRBV20-1; d_call: NA; j_call: TRBJ2-5; cdr3_nt: TGCAGTGCTAGACTGGGGGAGACCCAGTACTTC; cdr3_aa: CSARLGETQYF
v_call: TRBV9; d_call: NA; j_call: TRBJ1-1; cdr3_nt: TGTGCCAGCAGCGTAGGGCCTGGGAATGAAGCTTTCTTT; cdr3_aa: CASSVGPGNEAFF
v_call: TRBV14; d_call: NA; j_call: TRBJ1-4; cdr3_nt: TGTGCCAGCAGCCAAGAACCCCTGGGACTGTTTTTT; cdr3_aa: CASSQEPLGLFF
v_call: TRBV7-6; d_call: NA; j_call: TRBJ1-4; cdr3_nt: TGTGCCAGCAGCTTAGGTGCGTCGGCAACTAATGAAAAACTGTTTTTT; cdr3_aa: CASSLGASATNEKLFF
v_call: TRBV6-5; d_call: NA; j_call: TRBJ1-5; cdr3_nt: TGTGCCAGCAATATTATAGGCCAGCCCCAGCATTTT; cdr3_aa: CASNIIGQPQHF